This TCR beta chain was recorded in a study of blood T cell repertoires in COVID-19 (dated by TCRdb to the early 2020s). Regarding the research as a whole: Samples from collaborators originated in the United States, Italy and Spain and spanned both the acute and convalescent phases of COVID-19. HLA class I and class II types, where available, came from metadata supplied by the sample provider rather than from assay-based typing. Sample metadata almost always included a de-identified subject ID, COVID-19 status, age in years and sex. Samples came from the ongoing ImmuneRACE study (first 160 participants) plus 1,254 subjects from 6 global collaborators. Deeply sampled blood TCRbeta repertoires from subjects exposed to, actively infected with, or recovered from COVID-19 were included in the dataset. The prospective study material was composed of cDNA or gDNA derived from T cells, B-cell-depleted T cells, or PBMCs. The repertoires were made available in a free public database intended to serve as a resource for research on the immune response to SARS-CoV-2.

CDR1 and CDR2, per the germline V gene, are SQVTM and ANQGSEA. The CDR3 goes from the cysteine to the phenylalanine over 14 residues. Only the CDR3 region is kept as DNA, spanning 42 bases read in frame from base 1. From V the trimming removes 6 bases and from J it removes 6 bases, while the gene matches leave 12 bases of the junction unaccounted for. Concerning this clone: The target of this receptor is not known. Base qualities were left out, and no much larger clone turns up one base away.

Participants in the prospective study were enrolled through a virtual design, were aged roughly 18 to 100 years, and lived in approximately 25 United States geographic areas. In the prospective study, participants were assigned to cohorts based on the clinical history participants reported in a screening survey and a study questionnaire. Exposed participants had been in contact with someone with a PCR-confirmed or clinician-diagnosed COVID-19 case within 2 weeks of study entry. Mobile phlebotomists in the prospective study collected whole blood, serum and a nasopharyngeal or oropharyngeal swab from every participant. Prospective study participants could optionally give additional blood draws and questionnaires over an approximately two-month period. Prospective study blood samples were shipped either frozen or at room temperature before DNA extraction. TCRbeta CDR3 regions were amplified from genomic DNA by means of the immunoSEQ Assay, a bias-controlled multiplex PCR. The authors' pipeline ran thus. The number of nucleated cells in each sample was estimated from the amplification of reference gene primers within the assay. To quantify the absolute abundance of each unique TCRbeta CDR3 rearrangement, sequence reads were collapsed and filtered. For each sample, productive Simpson clonality was calculated by taking the square root of Simpson's diversity index across productive rearrangements. TCRdb's version of the immuneACCESS table is confined to in-frame rearrangements and falls short of the full clone set. An unresolved V gene accounts for under half of the shortfall where checked; the remainder is of unknown origin. V, J and clone size reflect that table, while D and trimming were determined from the DNA. This sample comprises roughly 150,000 clones, around four fifths of them detected only once. Jointly, the top ten make up 5.2% of the sample.

Findings and caveats that apply to the study as a whole: The quantity of clinical and demographic metadata differed by source and by participant and was supplied without curation.

The V and J segments used are TRBV29-1 and TRBJ2-7; TRBD1 matches 9 bases in the middle. The sequence was collected from a man between 65 and 85 years old who had been exposed to COVID-19. The sample was PBMCs or T cells enriched from blood (not recorded which). The CDR3 protein is CSVVPGQGKGEQYF. The sequence in DNA is TGCAGCGTGGTCCCGGGACAGGGTAAAGGCGAGCAGTACTTC.